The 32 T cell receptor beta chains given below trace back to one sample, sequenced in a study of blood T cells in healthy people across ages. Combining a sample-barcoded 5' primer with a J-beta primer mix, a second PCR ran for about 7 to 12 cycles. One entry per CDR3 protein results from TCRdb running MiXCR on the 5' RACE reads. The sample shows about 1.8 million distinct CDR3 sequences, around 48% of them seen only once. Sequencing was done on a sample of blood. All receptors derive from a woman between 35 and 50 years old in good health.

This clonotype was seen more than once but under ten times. The CDR3 nucleotides are TGTGCCAGCAGCCCACGCTTCAAGACCCAGTACTTC. It encodes CASSPRFKTQYF. The chain recombines TRBV3-1 with TRBJ2-5; no definite D call. The germline gives CDR1 LGHDT, CDR2 YNNKEL (reference sequence). V was trimmed by 4 bases and J by 6 bases, leaving 9 bases between them. The CDR3 totals 12 residues.

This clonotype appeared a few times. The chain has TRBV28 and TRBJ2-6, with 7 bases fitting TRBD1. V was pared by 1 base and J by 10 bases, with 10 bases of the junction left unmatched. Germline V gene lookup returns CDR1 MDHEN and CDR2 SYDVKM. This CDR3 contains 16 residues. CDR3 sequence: CASSLYRGGKANVLTF. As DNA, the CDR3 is TGTGCCAGCAGTTTATACAGGGGTGGAAAGGCAAACGTCCTGACTTTC.

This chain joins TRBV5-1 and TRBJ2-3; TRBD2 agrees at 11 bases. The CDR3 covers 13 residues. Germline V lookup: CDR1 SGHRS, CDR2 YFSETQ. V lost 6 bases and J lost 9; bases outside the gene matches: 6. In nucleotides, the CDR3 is TGCGCCAGCATCCCGACTAGCGGGGCCACGCAGTATTTT. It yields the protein CASIPTSGATQYF.

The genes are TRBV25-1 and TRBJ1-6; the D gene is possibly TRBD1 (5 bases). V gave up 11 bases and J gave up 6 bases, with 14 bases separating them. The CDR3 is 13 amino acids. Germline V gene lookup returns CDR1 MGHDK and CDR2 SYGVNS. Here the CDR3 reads CAGNRQINSPLHF. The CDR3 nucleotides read TGTGCCGGCAATCGACAGATTAATTCACCCCTCCACTTT.

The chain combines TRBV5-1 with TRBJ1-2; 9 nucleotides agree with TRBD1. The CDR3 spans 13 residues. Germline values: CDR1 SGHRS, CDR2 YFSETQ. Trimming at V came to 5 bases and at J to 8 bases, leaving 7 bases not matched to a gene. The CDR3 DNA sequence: TGCGCCAGCAGTCATACAGGGGGCGGCGGCTACACCTTC. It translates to CASSHTGGGGYTF.

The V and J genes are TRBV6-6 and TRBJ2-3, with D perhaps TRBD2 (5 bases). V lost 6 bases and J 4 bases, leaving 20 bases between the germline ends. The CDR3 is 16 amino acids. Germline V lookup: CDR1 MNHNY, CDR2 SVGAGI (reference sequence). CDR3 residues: CASSRTGVRAADTQYF. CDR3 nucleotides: TGTGCCAGCAGCCGGACTGGAGTAAGGGCAGCAGATACGCAGTATTTT.

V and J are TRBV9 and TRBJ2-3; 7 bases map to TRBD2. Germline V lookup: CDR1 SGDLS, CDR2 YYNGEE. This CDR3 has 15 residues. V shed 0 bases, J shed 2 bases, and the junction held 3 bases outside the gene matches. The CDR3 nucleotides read TGTGCCAGCAGCGTAGTAACTAGCGCCACAGATACGCAGTATTTT. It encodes CASSVVTSATDTQYF. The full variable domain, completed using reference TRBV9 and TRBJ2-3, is DSGVTQTPKHLITATGQRVTLRCSPRSGDLSVYWYQQSLDQGLQFLIQYYNGEERAKGNILERFSAQQFPDLHSELNLSSLELGDSALYFCASSVVTSATDTQYFGPGTRLTVL.

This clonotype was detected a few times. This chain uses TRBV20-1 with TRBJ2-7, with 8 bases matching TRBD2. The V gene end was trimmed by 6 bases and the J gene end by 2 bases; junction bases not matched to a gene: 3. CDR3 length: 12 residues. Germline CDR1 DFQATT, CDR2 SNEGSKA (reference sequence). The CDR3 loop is CSAGLATYEQYF. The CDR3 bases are TGCAGTGCCGGACTAGCAACCTACGAGCAGTACTTC.

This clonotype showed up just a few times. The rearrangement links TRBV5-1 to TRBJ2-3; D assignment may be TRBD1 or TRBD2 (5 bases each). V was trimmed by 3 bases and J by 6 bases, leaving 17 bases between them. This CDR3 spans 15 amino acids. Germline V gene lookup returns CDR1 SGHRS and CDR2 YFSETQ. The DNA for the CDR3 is TGCGCCAGCAGCTCCCGCCCCGGGACGTTGGATACGCAGTATTTT. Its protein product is CASSSRPGTLDTQYF.

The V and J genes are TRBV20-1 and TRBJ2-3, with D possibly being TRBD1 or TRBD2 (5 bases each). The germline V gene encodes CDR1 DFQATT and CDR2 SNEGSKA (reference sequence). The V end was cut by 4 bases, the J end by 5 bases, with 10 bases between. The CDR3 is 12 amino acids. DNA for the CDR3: TGCAGTGCTAACCGGGACGAAGATACGCAGTATTTT. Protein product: CSANRDEDTQYF.

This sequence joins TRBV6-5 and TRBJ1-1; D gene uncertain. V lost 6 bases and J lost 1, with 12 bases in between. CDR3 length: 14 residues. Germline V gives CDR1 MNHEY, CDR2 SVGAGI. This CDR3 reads CASRAALRNTEAFF. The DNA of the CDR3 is TGTGCCAGCAGGGCTGCCCTACGGAACACTGAAGCTTTCTTT.

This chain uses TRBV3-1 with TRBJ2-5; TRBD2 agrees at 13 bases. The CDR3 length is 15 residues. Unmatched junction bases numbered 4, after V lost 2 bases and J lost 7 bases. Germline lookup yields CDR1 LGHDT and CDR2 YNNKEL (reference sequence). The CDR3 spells CASSQLGLAGVTQYF. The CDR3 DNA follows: TGTGCCAGCAGCCAACTTGGACTAGCGGGGGTGACCCAGTACTTC.

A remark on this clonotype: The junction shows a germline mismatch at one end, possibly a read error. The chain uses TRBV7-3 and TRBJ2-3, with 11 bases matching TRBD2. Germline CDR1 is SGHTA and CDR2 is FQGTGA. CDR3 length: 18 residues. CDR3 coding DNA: TGTGCCAACAGCTTACCTAGCGGGGGGACCCCAAATCCAGATACGCAGTATTTT. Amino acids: CANSLPSGGTPNPDTQYF.

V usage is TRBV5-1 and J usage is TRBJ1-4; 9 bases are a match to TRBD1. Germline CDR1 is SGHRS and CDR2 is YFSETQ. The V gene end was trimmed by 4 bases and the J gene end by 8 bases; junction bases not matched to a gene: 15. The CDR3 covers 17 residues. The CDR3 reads CASSQGQGQGRMEKLFF. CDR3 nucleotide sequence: TGCGCCAGCAGCCAAGGACAGGGGCAAGGCAGGATGGAAAAACTGTTTTTT.

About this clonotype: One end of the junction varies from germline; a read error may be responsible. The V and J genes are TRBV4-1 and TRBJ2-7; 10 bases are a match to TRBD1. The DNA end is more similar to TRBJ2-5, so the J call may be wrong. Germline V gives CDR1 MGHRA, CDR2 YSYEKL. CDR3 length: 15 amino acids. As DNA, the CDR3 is TGCGCCGGCAGCCAAGACGGGACAGGGGAGGAGACCCAGTACTTC. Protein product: CAGSQDGTGEETQYF.

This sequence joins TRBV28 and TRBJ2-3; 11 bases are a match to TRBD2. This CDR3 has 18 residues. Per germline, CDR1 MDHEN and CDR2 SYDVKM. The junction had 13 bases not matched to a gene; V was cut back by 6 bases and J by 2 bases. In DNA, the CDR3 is TGTGCCAGCAGCTTTCCCCTTAGCGGGGGGGGATTCACAGATACGCAGTATTTT. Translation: CASSFPLSGGGFTDTQYF.

CDR3 DNA sequence: TGTGCCAGCAGCCCACTAGGGTCTAGCAAGCACATTCAGTACTTC. Amino acid sequence: CASSPLGSSKHIQYF. The chain has TRBV9 and TRBJ2-4; tentative D call: TRBD2 (5 bases). This CDR3 comprises 15 residues. Trimming removed 4 bases at V and 8 bases at J, with 19 bases between. The V gene's germline CDR1 is SGDLS and CDR2 YYNGEE.

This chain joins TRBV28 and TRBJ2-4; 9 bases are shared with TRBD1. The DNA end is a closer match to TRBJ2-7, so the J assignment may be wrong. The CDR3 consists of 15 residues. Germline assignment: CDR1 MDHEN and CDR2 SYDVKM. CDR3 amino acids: CASSRGTGKYYEQYF. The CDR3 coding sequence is TGTGCCAGCAGTAGAGGGACAGGGAAATACTACGAGCAGTACTTC.

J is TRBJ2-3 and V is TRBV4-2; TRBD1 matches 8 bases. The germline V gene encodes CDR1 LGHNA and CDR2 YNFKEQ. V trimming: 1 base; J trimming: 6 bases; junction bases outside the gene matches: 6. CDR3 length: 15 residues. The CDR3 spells CASSQATGVGDTQYF. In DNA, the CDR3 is TGTGCCAGCAGCCAAGCGACAGGGGTGGGGGATACGCAGTATTTT.

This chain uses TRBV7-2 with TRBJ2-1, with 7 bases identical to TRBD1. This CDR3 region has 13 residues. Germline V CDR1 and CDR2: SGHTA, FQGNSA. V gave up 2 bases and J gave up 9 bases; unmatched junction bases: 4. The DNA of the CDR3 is TGTGCCAGCAGCTTAAAAGGGGGCCTTGAGCAGTTCTTC. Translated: CASSLKGGLEQFF.

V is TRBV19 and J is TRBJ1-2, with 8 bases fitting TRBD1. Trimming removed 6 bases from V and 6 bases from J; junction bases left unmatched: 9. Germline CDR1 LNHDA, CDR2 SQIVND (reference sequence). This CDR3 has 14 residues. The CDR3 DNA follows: TGTGCCAGTAGCCCAGACAGGGGAGATCATGGCTACACCTTC. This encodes CASSPDRGDHGYTF.

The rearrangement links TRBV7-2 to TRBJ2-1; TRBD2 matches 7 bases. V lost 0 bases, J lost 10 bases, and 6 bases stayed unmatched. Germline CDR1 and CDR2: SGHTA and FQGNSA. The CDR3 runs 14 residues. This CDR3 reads CASSLALGGLEQFF. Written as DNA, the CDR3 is TGTGCCAGCAGCTTAGCGCTGGGGGGGTTAGAGCAGTTCTTC.

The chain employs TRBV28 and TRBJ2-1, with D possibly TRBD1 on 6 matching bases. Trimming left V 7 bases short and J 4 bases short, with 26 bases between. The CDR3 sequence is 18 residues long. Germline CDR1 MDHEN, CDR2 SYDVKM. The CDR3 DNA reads TGTGCCAGCAAAATCACTACTGGGAGCAGGGGCCTTTACAATGAGCAGTTCTTC. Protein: CASKITTGSRGLYNEQFF. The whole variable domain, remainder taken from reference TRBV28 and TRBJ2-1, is DVKVTQSSRYLVKRTGEKVFLECVQDMDHENMFWYRQDPGLGLRLIYFSYDVKMKEKGDIPEGYSVSREKKERFSLILESASTNQTSMYLCASKITTGSRGLYNEQFFGPGTRLTVL.

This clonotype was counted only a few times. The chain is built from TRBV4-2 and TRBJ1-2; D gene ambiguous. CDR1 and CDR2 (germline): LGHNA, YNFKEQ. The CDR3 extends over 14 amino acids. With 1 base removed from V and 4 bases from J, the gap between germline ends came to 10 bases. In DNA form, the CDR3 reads TGTGCCAGCAGCCAAGGGTTGCAGTTCTATGGCTACACCTTC. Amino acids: CASSQGLQFYGYTF.

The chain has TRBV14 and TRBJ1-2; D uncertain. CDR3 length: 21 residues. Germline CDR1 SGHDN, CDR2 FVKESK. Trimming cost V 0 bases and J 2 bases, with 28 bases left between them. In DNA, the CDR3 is TGTGCCAGCAGCCAAGATCTTGGGCTTCAGGTCTCAACAAGCCCAAACTATGGCTACACCTTC. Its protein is CASSQDLGLQVSTSPNYGYTF.

CDR3 region: CASRRISGGEETQYF. The CDR3 region has the DNA TGTGCCAGCAGACGGATTAGCGGGGGGGAAGAGACCCAGTACTTC. The rearrangement joins TRBV5-6 to TRBJ2-5; TRBD2 aligns across 11 bases. Germline trimming cut 5 bases from V and 3 bases from J; bases unmatched to any gene: 6. CDR1 and CDR2 from the germline V gene are SGHDT and YYEEEE. The CDR3 sequence is 15 residues long.

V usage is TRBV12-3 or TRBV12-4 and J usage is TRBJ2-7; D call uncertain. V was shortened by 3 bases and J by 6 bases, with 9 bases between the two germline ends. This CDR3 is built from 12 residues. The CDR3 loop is CASSFASVEQYF. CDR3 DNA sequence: TGTGCCAGCAGTTTTGCGTCAGTCGAGCAGTACTTC.

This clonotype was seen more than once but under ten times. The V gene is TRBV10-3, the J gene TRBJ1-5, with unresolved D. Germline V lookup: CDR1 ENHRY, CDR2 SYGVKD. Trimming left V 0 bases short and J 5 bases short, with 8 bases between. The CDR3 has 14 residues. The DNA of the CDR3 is TGTGCCATCAGTGAGTCGACGGGGTATCAGCCCCAGCATTTT. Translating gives CAISESTGYQPQHF.

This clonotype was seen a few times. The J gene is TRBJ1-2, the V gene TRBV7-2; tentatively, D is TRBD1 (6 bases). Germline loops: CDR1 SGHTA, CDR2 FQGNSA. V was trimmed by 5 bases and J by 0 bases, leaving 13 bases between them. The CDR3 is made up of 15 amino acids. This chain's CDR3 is CASSQRRGSNYGYTF. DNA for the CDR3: TGTGCCAGCAGCCAACGTAGGGGGTCTAACTATGGCTACACCTTC.

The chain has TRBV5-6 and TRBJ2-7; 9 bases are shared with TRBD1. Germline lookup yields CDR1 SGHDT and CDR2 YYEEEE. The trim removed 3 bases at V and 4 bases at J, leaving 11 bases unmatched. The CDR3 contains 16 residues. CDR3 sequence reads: CASSSGPGQGLYEQYF. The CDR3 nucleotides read TGTGCCAGCAGCTCCGGTCCGGGACAGGGTCTATACGAGCAGTACTTC.

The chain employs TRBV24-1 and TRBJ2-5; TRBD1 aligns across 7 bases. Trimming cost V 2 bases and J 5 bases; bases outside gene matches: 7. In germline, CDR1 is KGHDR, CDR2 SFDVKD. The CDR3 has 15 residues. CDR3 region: CATSDSTGPGETQYF. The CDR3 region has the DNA TGTGCCACCAGTGATTCGACAGGGCCTGGGGAGACCCAGTACTTC.

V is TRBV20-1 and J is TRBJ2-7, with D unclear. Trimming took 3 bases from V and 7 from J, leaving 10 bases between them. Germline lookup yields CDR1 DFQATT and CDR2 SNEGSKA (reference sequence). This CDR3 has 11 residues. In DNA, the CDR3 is TGCAGTGCTAGGCACGCTTCTGAGCAGTACTTC. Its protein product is CSARHASEQYF.